The 8 T cell receptor beta chains in this list originate from one sample, sequenced in a study of blood T cell repertoires in COVID-19. Only in-frame clones appear in the TCRdb table, and some are missing; sequencing was by immunoSEQ multiplex PCR. The table has 250,000 to 350,000 clones, around 91% seen once. Sequenced material: PBMCs or T cells enriched from blood (not recorded which). Every receptor here comes from a woman aged 18-29 years who had recovered from COVID-19.

The chain recombines TRBV10-2 with TRBJ1-2, with unresolved D. V was clipped by 3 bases and J by 7 bases, with 9 bases between them. The CDR3 extends over 12 amino acids. The germline CDR1 and CDR2 sequences are WSHSY and SAAADI. The CDR3 sequence is CASSDGEFGYTF. The CDR3 DNA follows: TGCGCCAGCAGTGATGGGGAGTTTGGCTACACCTTC.

J is TRBJ1-2 and V is TRBV5-1, with 7 nucleotides matching TRBD1. Germline loops: CDR1 SGHRS, CDR2 YFSETQ. CDR3 length: 14 residues. V was clipped by 6 bases and J by 1 base; unmatched bases: 6. CDR3 sequence reads: CASTPTGYNYGYTF. The CDR3 coding sequence is TGCGCCAGCACCCCGACAGGGTATAACTATGGCTACACCTTC.

Of note for this clone: This sample also contains other DNA sequences that code for the same CDR3. This chain connects TRBV19 to TRBJ1-2, with TRBD1 as a possible D gene (6 bases). V was cut by 1 base and J by 0 bases, with 9 bases left in between. This CDR3 contains 15 residues. Germline CDR1 reads LNHDA; CDR2 reads SQIVND (reference sequence). Here the CDR3 DNA reads TGTGCCAGTAGTATAGCTGGACAGCCTAACTATGGCTACACCTTC. Protein: CASSIAGQPNYGYTF.

The chain links TRBV28 to TRBJ1-1; 7 bases agree with TRBD1. Germline lookup yields CDR1 MDHEN and CDR2 SYDVKM. V shed 4 bases and J 8 bases; nucleotides not matched to a gene: 4. The CDR3 covers 12 residues. The DNA for the CDR3 is TGTGCCAGCAGTTCGGGACAGAAAGAAGCTTTCTTT. Its translation is CASSSGQKEAFF.

The chain is built from TRBV4-1 and TRBJ2-5, with a tentative D call TRBD2 (7 bases). Germline V CDR1 and CDR2: MGHRA, YSYEKL. Trimming removed 0 bases from V and 5 bases from J, with 13 bases in between. The CDR3 loop spans 15 amino acids. CDR3: CASSQEGGAWETQYF. In nucleotides, the CDR3 is TGCGCCAGCAGCCAAGAAGGGGGGGCGTGGGAGACCCAGTACTTC.

The chain links TRBV7-9 to TRBJ2-1; possible D gene TRBD2, 6 bases. The CDR3 is 13 amino acids. V was shortened by 9 bases and J by 2 bases, with 11 bases between the two germline ends. Germline V CDR1 and CDR2: SEHNR, FQNEAQ (reference sequence). CDR3: CASPGVTYNEQFF. In DNA, the CDR3 is TGTGCCAGTCCGGGGGTAACCTACAATGAGCAGTTCTTC.

The V call is TRBV4-2, the J call TRBJ2-7, with TRBD2 identical over 9 bases. V lost 6 bases, J lost 5 bases, and 14 bases stayed unmatched. Germline V gene sequence: CDR1 LGHNA, CDR2 YNFKEQ. The CDR3 runs to 16 residues. The CDR3 DNA follows: TGTGCCAGCAGGCCGGCCGAGGGACTAGCATTCCACGAGCAGTACTTC. Its translation: CASRPAEGLAFHEQYF.

This clone was observed a single time. The gene calls are TRBV19 and TRBJ1-2, with 7 bases aligning to TRBD1. J gave up 8 bases and V 5 bases, and 5 bases lay outside the gene matches. The germline V gene encodes CDR1 LNHDA and CDR2 SQIVND (reference sequence). The CDR3 sequence is 12 residues long. CDR3 nucleotides: TGTGCCAGTAGTTTCCGGACAGGCGGCTACACCTTC. It yields the protein CASSFRTGGYTF. Based on the CDR3 plus reference TRBV19 and TRBJ1-2, the full variable domain is DGGITQSPKYLFRKEGQNVTLSCEQNLNHDAMYWYRQDPGQGLRLIYYSQIVNDFQKGDIAEGYSVSREKKESFPLTVTSAQKNPTAFYLCASSFRTGGYTFGSGTRLTVV.